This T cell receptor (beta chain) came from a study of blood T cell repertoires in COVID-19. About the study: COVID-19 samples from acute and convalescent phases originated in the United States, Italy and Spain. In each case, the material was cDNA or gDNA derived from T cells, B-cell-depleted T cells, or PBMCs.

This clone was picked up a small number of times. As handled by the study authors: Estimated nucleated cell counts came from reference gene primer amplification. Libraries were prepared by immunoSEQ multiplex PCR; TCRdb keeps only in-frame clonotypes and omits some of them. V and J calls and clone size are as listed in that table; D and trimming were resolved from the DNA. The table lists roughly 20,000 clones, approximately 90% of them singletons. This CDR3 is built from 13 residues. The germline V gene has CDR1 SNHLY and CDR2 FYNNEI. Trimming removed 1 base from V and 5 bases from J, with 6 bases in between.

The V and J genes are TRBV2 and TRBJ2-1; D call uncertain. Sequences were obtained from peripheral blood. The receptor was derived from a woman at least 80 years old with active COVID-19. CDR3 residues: CASSEGLHNEQFF. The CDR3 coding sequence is TGTGCCAGCAGTGAAGGACTGCACAATGAGCAGTTCTTC.